This entry describes one T cell receptor beta chain. The data stem from a study of blood T cells in healthy people across ages. V lost 1 base and J 10 bases, leaving 20 bases between the germline ends. From germline, CDR1 is LGHNA and CDR2 YSLEER. There are 15 residues in the CDR3. With a J-beta primer mix and a sample-barcoded 5' primer, a second PCR ran about 7 to 11 cycles. TCRdb reanalysed the 5' RACE reads using MiXCR and keeps one entry per CDR3 protein. This table has around 1,600,000 distinct CDR3 sequences, less than 45% appearing once. The V gene is TRBV4-3, the J gene TRBJ2-7, with unresolved D. The sequence came from a woman between 18 and 29 years old in good health. Sequences were obtained from blood. The CDR3 is CASSQGSTSSTTQYF. Written as DNA, the CDR3 is TGCGCCAGCAGCCAAGGCTCAACATCCTCGACAACCCAGTACTTC.